A single sample is the source of the 20 T cell receptor beta chains below, sequenced in a study of blood T cell repertoires in COVID-19. Method: immunoSEQ multiplex PCR; TCRdb's copy keeps in-frame clones and lacks some. The profile covers about 76,000 clones, with approximately 86% appearing a single time and over 15% taken by the ten largest. Sequencing was carried out using peripheral blood. Receptor source: a human donor in a cohort sampled during active COVID-19.

The chain recombines TRBV7-9 with TRBJ1-5; TRBD1 matches at 9 bases. CDR3 length equals 17 residues. V was pared by 1 base and J by 0 bases, with 4 bases of the junction left unmatched. CDR1 is SEHNR, CDR2 FQNEAQ, per germline (reference sequence). Here the CDR3 DNA reads TGTGCCAGCAGCTTAGTGGGGACAGGGTATAGCAATCAGCCCCAGCATTTT. This codes for CASSLVGTGYSNQPQHF.

V and J are TRBV3-1 (or the pseudogene TRBV3-2) and TRBJ2-2; D not resolved. CDR1 and CDR2 (germline): LGHDT, YNNKEL (reference sequence). This CDR3 comprises 11 residues. V shed 11 bases and J shed 6 bases, with 10 bases lying between them. Here the CDR3 DNA reads TGTGCCTGCGGCGTAGCCGGGGAGCTGTTTTTT. Its translation is CACGVAGELFF.

The chain carries TRBV7-3 and TRBJ2-3, with 10 bases lining up with TRBD2. With V trimmed by 2 bases and J by 1 base, 6 bases remained unmatched. Per germline, CDR1 SGHTA and CDR2 FQGTGA. The CDR3 sequence is 17 residues long. The CDR3 DNA reads TGTGCCAGCAGCTTATTAGCGGGAGGCGGAGGCACAGATACGCAGTATTTT. Its protein product is CASSLLAGGGGTDTQYF.

Only one count was recorded for this clone. The V gene is TRBV5-1, the J gene TRBJ2-1, with 7 bases identical to TRBD2. This CDR3 contains 13 residues. Trimming removed 7 bases from V and 8 bases from J; junction bases left unmatched: 9. Germline CDR1 and CDR2: SGHRS and YFSETQ. This CDR3 reads CASARGGEYEQFF. Written as DNA, the CDR3 is TGCGCCAGCGCCCGTGGGGGGGAGTATGAGCAGTTCTTC.

CDR3 in amino acids: CASSIEGAPQPQHF. The CDR3 region has the DNA TGTGCCAGTAGTATAGAAGGGGCGCCTCAGCCCCAGCATTTT. This rearrangement joins TRBV19 to TRBJ1-5; possible D gene TRBD1, 5 bases. CDR1 and CDR2 from the germline V gene are LNHDA and SQIVND (reference sequence). CDR3 length: 14 amino acids. Trimming removed 0 bases at V and 6 bases at J, with 9 bases between.

V and J are TRBV3-1 (or the pseudogene TRBV3-2) and TRBJ2-1; TRBD2 might be the D (6 bases). This CDR3 is built from 14 residues. V was shortened by 6 bases and J by 2 bases, with 11 bases between the two germline ends. Germline CDR1 is LGHDT and CDR2 is YNNKEL (reference sequence). CDR3 region: CASRRSGAYNEQFF. The CDR3 nucleotides are TGTGCCAGCAGACGTAGCGGAGCCTACAATGAGCAGTTCTTC.

This chain joins TRBV21-1 and TRBJ2-2; the table gives TRBD2 as D, unverified against the DNA. TRBV21-1 is labeled a pseudogene. The CDR3 sequence is 16 residues long. CDR3: CASSQTSGGYTGELFF. The CDR3 nucleotides are TGTGCCAGCAGCCAGACTAGCGGGGGGTACACCGGGGAGCTGTTTTTT.

The rearrangement joins TRBV5-1 to TRBJ2-3, with 10 nucleotides matching TRBD2. The germline CDR1 and CDR2 sequences are SGHRS and YFSETQ. V lost 0 bases and J lost 5; bases outside the gene matches: 6. The CDR3 runs 16 residues. The CDR3 coding sequence is TGCGCCAGCAGCTTGGCAGCGGGAGGGCCCAAAGATACGCAGTATTTT. This codes for CASSLAAGGPKDTQYF.

The chain combines TRBV5-4 with TRBJ2-7; TRBD2 matches 7 bases. After removal of 0 bases from V and 3 bases from J, the junction contained 9 bases not matched to a gene. CDR1 SGHNT and CDR2 YYREEE come from the germline V gene (reference sequence). This CDR3 is built from 16 residues. The CDR3 nucleotides are TGTGCCAGCAGCTTGGTCGGCGGGGGTGGTGGCTACGAGCAGTACTTC. Translation: CASSLVGGGGGYEQYF.

J is TRBJ1-6 and V is TRBV5-4; no clear D gene. The CDR3 is 15 amino acids. Germline CDR1 and CDR2: SGHNT and YYREEE (reference sequence). Trimming stripped 0 bases from V and 0 bases from J, with 4 bases between. CDR3 coding DNA: TGTGCCAGCAGCTTGGCCAGCTCCTATAATTCACCCCTCCACTTT. Residues: CASSLASSYNSPLHF.

The chain is built from TRBV9 and TRBJ2-5, with TRBD2 matching 11 bases. The CDR3 is made up of 14 amino acids. Germline V CDR1 and CDR2: SGDLS, YYNGEE. Trimming cost V 4 bases and J 5 bases; bases outside gene matches: 4. The CDR3 region is CASSPWTSGETQYF. Written as DNA, the CDR3 is TGTGCCAGCAGCCCCTGGACTAGCGGGGAGACCCAGTACTTC.

The V call is TRBV6-5, the J call TRBJ2-7; D possibly corresponds to TRBD1 (6 bases). CDR1 and CDR2 (germline): MNHEY, SVGAGI. V was clipped by 4 bases and J by 6 bases, with 16 bases between them. This CDR3 spans 14 amino acids. CDR3 protein: CASSSTGQSLEQYF. CDR3 coding DNA: TGTGCCAGCAGTTCTACCGGACAGTCGCTCGAGCAGTACTTC.

This chain connects TRBV7-2 to TRBJ1-3; the D gene is possibly TRBD1 (5 bases). The CDR3 totals 15 residues. Trimming pared 5 bases from V and 3 bases from J, leaving 14 bases between. CDR1 and CDR2 (germline): SGHTA, FQGNSA. The CDR3 DNA follows: TGTGCCAGCAGCCCTCAGGGAGGACTTGGAAACACCATATATTTT. This gives the protein CASSPQGGLGNTIYF.

For the CDR3, the DNA is TGTGCCACCAGCCGGTTGAGTTCGAACACCGGGGAGCTGTTTTTT. Amino acid sequence: CATSRLSSNTGELFF. This chain uses TRBV15 with TRBJ2-2; no firm D call. The CDR3 is 15 residues long. Germline-derived CDR1 and CDR2 are LNHNV and YYDKDF (reference sequence). V was shortened by 5 bases and J by 0 bases, with 10 bases between the two germline ends.

At least ten counts were recorded for this clone. This sequence joins TRBV7-2 and TRBJ2-7, with TRBD2 matching over 8 bases. V lost 1 base, J lost 4 bases, and 9 bases stayed unmatched. CDR1 is SGHTA, CDR2 FQGNSA, per germline. CDR3 length: 16 amino acids. CDR3 in amino acids: CASSLGTQRERYEQYF. CDR3 in DNA: TGTGCCAGCAGCTTAGGGACTCAGCGGGAGCGGTACGAGCAGTACTTC.

This chain joins TRBV28 and TRBJ1-5; TRBD1 matches at 8 bases. Trimming at V came to 2 bases and at J to 4 bases, leaving 1 base not matched to a gene. The CDR3 has 14 amino acids. CDR1 and CDR2 (germline): MDHEN, SYDVKM. The CDR3 sequence: CASSLRDRNQPQHF. The CDR3 region has the DNA TGTGCCAGCAGTTTACGGGACAGGAATCAGCCCCAGCATTTT.

The chain couples TRBV5-1 to TRBJ1-2; TRBD1 might be the D (6 bases). Germline CDR1 reads SGHRS; CDR2 reads YFSETQ. V lost 2 bases, J lost 3 bases, and 8 bases lay in between. This CDR3 has 13 amino acids. CDR3 nucleotides: TGCGCCAGCAGCTTAAGGACAGACTATGGCTACACCTTC. Its protein is CASSLRTDYGYTF.

In its sample, this clone was seen many times. The V call is TRBV15, the J call TRBJ2-3, with D possibly being TRBD2 (6 bases). Trimming took 7 bases from V and 4 from J, leaving 21 bases between them. Looked up from germline, CDR1 is LNHNV and CDR2 is YYDKDF (reference sequence). CDR3 size: 16 residues. The CDR3 spells CATKVKSGSLADTQYF. The CDR3 nucleotides read TGTGCCACCAAGGTTAAGAGCGGGTCATTGGCAGATACGCAGTATTTT.

This clone was detected once. The V call is TRBV5-1, the J call TRBJ2-1; TRBD2 aligns across 10 bases. CDR1 is SGHRS and CDR2 is YFSETQ in the germline V gene. After removal of 0 bases from V and 5 bases from J, the junction contained 5 bases not matched to a gene. The CDR3 spans 16 residues. The CDR3 DNA sequence: TGCGCCAGCAGCTTGGGACTAGCGGGTAGCCACAATGAGCAGTTCTTC. Translating gives CASSLGLAGSHNEQFF.

The chain carries TRBV6-5 and TRBJ2-7, with 7 positions matching TRBD2. V shed 8 bases and J 3 bases; nucleotides not matched to a gene: 7. The CDR3 has 13 amino acids. From germline, CDR1 is MNHEY and CDR2 SVGAGI. The DNA of the CDR3 is TGTGCCAGCGGGGAGGGCACAGACTACGAGCAGTACTTC. Protein sequence: CASGEGTDYEQYF.